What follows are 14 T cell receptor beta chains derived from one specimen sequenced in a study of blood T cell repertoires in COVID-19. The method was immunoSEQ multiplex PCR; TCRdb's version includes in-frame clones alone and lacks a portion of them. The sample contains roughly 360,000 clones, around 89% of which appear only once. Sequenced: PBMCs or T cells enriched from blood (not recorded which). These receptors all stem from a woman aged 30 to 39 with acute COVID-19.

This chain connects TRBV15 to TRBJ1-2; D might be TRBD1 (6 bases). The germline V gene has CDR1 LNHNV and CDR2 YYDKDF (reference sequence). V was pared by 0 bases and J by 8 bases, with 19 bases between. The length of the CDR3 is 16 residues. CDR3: CATSRESDLGARGYTF. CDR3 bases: TGTGCCACCAGCAGAGAGAGTGACTTGGGGGCCAGGGGCTACACCTTC.

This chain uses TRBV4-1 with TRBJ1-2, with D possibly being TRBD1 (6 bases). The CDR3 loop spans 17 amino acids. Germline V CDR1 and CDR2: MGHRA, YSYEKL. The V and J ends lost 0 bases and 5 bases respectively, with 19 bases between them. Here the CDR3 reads CASSQDRGAQLSYGYTF. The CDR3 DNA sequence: TGCGCCAGCAGCCAAGATCGGGGGGCGCAGCTTTCGTATGGCTACACCTTC.

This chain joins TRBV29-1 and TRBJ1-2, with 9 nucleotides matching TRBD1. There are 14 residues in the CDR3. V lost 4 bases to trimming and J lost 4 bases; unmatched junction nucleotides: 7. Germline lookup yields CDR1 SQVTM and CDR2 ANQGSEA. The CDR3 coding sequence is TGCAGCGTTGGACAGGGGGAACGAGGCTATGGCTACACCTTC. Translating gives CSVGQGERGYGYTF.

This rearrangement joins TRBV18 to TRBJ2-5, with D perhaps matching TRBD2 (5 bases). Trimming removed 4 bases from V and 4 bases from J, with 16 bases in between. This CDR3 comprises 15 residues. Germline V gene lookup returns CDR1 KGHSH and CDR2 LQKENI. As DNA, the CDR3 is TGTGCCAGCTCACGGTTCGAGGGAATGGCAGAGACCCAGTACTTC. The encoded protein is CASSRFEGMAETQYF. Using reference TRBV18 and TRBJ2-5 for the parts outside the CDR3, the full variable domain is NAGVMQNPRHLVRRRGQEARLRCSPMKGHSHVYWYRQLPEEGLKFMVYLQKENIIDESGMPKERFSAEFPKEGPSILRIQQVVRGDSAAYFCASSRFEGMAETQYFGPGTRLLVL.

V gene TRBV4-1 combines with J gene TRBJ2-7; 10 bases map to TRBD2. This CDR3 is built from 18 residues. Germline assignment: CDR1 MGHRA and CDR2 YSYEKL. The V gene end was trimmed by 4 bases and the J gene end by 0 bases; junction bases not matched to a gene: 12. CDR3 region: CASSLTPALAGDSYEQYF. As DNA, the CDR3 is TGCGCCAGCAGCCTCACTCCCGCCCTAGCGGGGGACTCCTACGAGCAGTACTTC.

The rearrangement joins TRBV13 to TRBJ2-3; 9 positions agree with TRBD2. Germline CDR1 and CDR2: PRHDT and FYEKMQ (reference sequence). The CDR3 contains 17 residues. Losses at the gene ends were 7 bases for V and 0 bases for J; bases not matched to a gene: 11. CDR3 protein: CASTLRRSGGSTDTQYF. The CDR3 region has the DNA TGTGCCAGCACCCTTAGACGTAGCGGGGGTAGCACAGATACGCAGTATTTT.

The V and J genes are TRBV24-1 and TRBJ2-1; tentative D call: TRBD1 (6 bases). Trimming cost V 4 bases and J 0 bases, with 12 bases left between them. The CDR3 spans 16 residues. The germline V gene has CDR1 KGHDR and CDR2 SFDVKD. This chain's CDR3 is CATSDPGALSYNEQFF. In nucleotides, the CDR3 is TGTGCCACCAGTGACCCAGGGGCCCTCTCCTACAATGAGCAGTTCTTC.

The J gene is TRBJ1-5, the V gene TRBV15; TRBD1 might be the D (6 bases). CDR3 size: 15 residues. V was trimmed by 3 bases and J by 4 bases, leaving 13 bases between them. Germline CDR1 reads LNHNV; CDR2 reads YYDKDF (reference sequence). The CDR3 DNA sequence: TGTGCCACCAGCAGTGCAGGGGTGGGGAATCAGCCCCAGCATTTT. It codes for CATSSAGVGNQPQHF.

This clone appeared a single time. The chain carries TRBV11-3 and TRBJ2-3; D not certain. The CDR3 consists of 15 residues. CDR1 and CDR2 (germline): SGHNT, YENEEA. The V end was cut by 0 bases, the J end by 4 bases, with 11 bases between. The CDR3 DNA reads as TGTGCCAGCAGCTTAGATAGTTCCGGAGCAGATACGCAGTATTTT. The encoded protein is CASSLDSSGADTQYF.

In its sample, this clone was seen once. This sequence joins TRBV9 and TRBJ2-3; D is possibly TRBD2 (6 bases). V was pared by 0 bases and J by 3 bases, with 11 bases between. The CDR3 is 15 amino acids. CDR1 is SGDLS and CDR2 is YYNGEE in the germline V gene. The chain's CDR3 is CASSVVGTPTDTQYF. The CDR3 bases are TGTGCCAGCAGCGTAGTCGGGACTCCTACAGATACGCAGTATTTT.

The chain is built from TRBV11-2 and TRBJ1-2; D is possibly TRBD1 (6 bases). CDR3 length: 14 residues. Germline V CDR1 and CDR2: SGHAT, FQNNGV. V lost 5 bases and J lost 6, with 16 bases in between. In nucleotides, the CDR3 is TGTGCCAGCAGCGCCAACCAGGGGAGCCATGGCTACACCTTC. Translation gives CASSANQGSHGYTF.

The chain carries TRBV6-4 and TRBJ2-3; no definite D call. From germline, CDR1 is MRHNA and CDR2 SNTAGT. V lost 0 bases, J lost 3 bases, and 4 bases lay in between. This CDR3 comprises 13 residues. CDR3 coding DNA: TGTGCCAGCAGTGACTCCGTTACAGATACGCAGTATTTT. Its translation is CASSDSVTDTQYF.

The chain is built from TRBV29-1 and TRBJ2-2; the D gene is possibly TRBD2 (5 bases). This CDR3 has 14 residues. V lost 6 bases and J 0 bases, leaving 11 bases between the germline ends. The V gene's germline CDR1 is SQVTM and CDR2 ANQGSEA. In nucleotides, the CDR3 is TGCAGCGTACGGGAAAACGCGAACACCGGGGAGCTGTTTTTT. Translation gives CSVRENANTGELFF.

CDR3 region: CASSPLGQGGSPLHF. The DNA for the CDR3 is TGTGCCAGCTCACCGTTGGGACAGGGCGGTTCACCCCTCCACTTT. The V call is TRBV18, the J call TRBJ1-6; 9 bases align to TRBD1. CDR1 and CDR2 from the germline V gene are KGHSH and LQKENI. The junction had 6 bases not matched to a gene; V was cut back by 3 bases and J by 9 bases. CDR3 size: 15 residues. Filled out from reference TRBV18 and TRBJ1-6, the complete variable domain reads NAGVMQNPRHLVRRRGQEARLRCSPMKGHSHVYWYRQLPEEGLKFMVYLQKENIIDESGMPKERFSAEFPKEGPSILRIQQVVRGDSAAYFCASSPLGQGGSPLHFGNGTRLTVT.